Each of the 14 T cell receptor beta chains below was sequenced from the same sample in a study of a mutant IDH1 vaccine in newly diagnosed glioma. Time point of the sample: week 11, during vaccination. All doses held 300 ug of mutant IDH1 20-mer peptide, with topical imiquimod. Sequencing used immunoSEQ multiplex PCR; TCRdb keeps in-frame clones, though not all of them. Of tens of thousands of clones detected, around 85% appear once; the ten largest clones hold roughly 9.5%. These receptors' antigens are unknown. This sample comprised PBMCs, obtained from a glioma patient whose treatment included an IDH1 peptide vaccine. The receptor source for this set is a woman aged 50 to 60 with glioma.

There are a few counts of this clone. The genes are TRBV7-2 and TRBJ2-7; TRBD2 matches 7 bases. The germline gives CDR1 SGHTA, CDR2 FQGNSA. The ends lost 7 bases at V and 0 bases at J; junction bases unmatched: 12. The CDR3 extends over 16 amino acids. This chain's CDR3 is CASTRGSGAFSYEQYF. The CDR3 region has the DNA TGTGCCAGCACACGAGGGAGCGGGGCCTTCTCCTACGAGCAGTACTTC. Full variable domain (missing parts from reference TRBV7-2 and TRBJ2-7): GAGVSQSPSNKVTEKGKDVELRCDPISGHTALYWYRQSLGQGLEFLIYFQGNSAPDKSGLPSDRFSAERTGGSVSTLTIQRTQQEDSAVYLCASTRGSGAFSYEQYFGPGTRLTVT.

This chain joins TRBV5-1 and TRBJ2-2; D might be TRBD1 (5 bases). The V end lost 4 bases, the J end lost 6 bases, and 13 bases lay between the germline ends. CDR3 length equals 14 residues. Per germline, CDR1 SGHRS and CDR2 YFSETQ. CDR3 protein: CASSLRVLPGELFF. The CDR3 DNA reads as TGCGCCAGCAGCCTCAGGGTTCTGCCCGGGGAGCTGTTTTTT.

This sequence joins TRBV14 and TRBJ2-1; TRBD1 agrees at 10 bases. V dropped 3 bases and J dropped 1; count of bases not matched to a gene: 9. The CDR3 covers 18 residues. Germline V gene sequence: CDR1 SGHDN, CDR2 FVKESK. The CDR3 protein is CASSHLPGQGGSYNEQFF. CDR3 sequence (DNA): TGTGCCAGCAGCCACCTCCCCGGACAGGGGGGGTCCTACAATGAGCAGTTCTTC.

This clone was counted between two and nine times. The V gene is TRBV30, the J gene TRBJ1-1; D may be TRBD1 (6 bases). Germline values: CDR1 GTSNPN, CDR2 SVGIG (reference sequence). V shed 1 base and J shed 6 bases, with 15 bases lying between them. This CDR3 region has 14 residues. The DNA for the CDR3 is TGTGCCTGGAGTGGCGGAACAGGGCGGGCTGAAGCTTTCTTT. As protein: CAWSGGTGRAEAFF.

This rearrangement joins TRBV6-5 to TRBJ1-5; a possible D gene is TRBD1 (6 bases). V lost 5 bases to trimming and J lost 4 bases, with 9 bases between them. Per germline, CDR1 MNHEY and CDR2 SVGAGI. This CDR3 region has 13 residues. CDR3 residues: CASSGQQNQPQHF. The DNA for the CDR3 is TGTGCCAGCAGTGGACAGCAAAATCAGCCCCAGCATTTT.

V gene TRBV19 combines with J gene TRBJ1-1, with a possible D match to TRBD1 (5 bases). CDR1 is LNHDA, CDR2 SQIVND, per germline (reference sequence). The CDR3 is 14 amino acids. The V end lost 3 bases, the J end lost 1 base, and 9 bases lay between the germline ends. In DNA, the CDR3 is TGTGCCAGTAGTATGAGGCAGGGGAACACTGAAGCTTTCTTT. The encoded protein is CASSMRQGNTEAFF.

The rearrangement uses TRBV27 and TRBJ2-3; D remains unclear. CDR1 and CDR2 from the germline V gene are MNHEY and SMNVEV (reference sequence). V was clipped by 2 bases and J by 11 bases, with 11 bases between them. CDR3 length equals 12 residues. The CDR3 spells CASSLAAPGQYF. Written as DNA, the CDR3 is TGTGCCAGCAGTTTAGCCGCCCCTGGGCAGTATTTT.

The chain links TRBV27 to TRBJ2-5, with D perhaps being TRBD1 or TRBD2 (5 bases each). CDR3 length: 14 amino acids. V was shortened by 2 bases and J by 2 bases, with 9 bases between the two germline ends. Germline V gene lookup returns CDR1 MNHEY and CDR2 SMNVEV (reference sequence). The chain's CDR3 is CASSLLGAQETQYF. CDR3 coding DNA: TGTGCCAGCAGTTTACTCGGGGCGCAAGAGACCCAGTACTTC.

The chain combines TRBV27 with TRBJ1-2; D is unclear. Germline V gene lookup returns CDR1 MNHEY and CDR2 SMNVEV (reference sequence). Trimming stripped 5 bases from V and 3 bases from J, with 13 bases between. The CDR3 runs to 14 residues. CDR3 in amino acids: CASSPGLPYYGYTF. As DNA, the CDR3 is TGTGCCAGCAGTCCCGGACTGCCCTACTATGGCTACACCTTC.

The chain employs TRBV6-1 and TRBJ1-4; 9 bases align to TRBD1. Germline CDR1 MNHNS, CDR2 SASEGT. V gave up 7 bases and J gave up 8 bases; unmatched junction bases: 8. The CDR3 has 14 amino acids. This CDR3 is CASNQQGAGEKLFF. The CDR3 DNA reads TGTGCCAGCAACCAACAGGGGGCCGGGGAAAAACTGTTTTTT.

The chain carries TRBV7-9 and TRBJ1-1; unclear D gene. The CDR3 sequence is 16 residues long. CDR1 and CDR2 (germline): SEHNR, FQNEAQ (reference sequence). Trimming took 3 bases from V and 4 from J, leaving 18 bases between them. The CDR3 spells CASSFLGPQKGTEAFF. Written as DNA, the CDR3 is TGTGCCAGCAGCTTTCTCGGGCCGCAGAAGGGCACTGAAGCTTTCTTT.

This chain connects TRBV7-9 to TRBJ1-2; D gene unclear. V was cut by 1 base and J by 6 bases, with 12 bases left in between. This CDR3 spans 14 amino acids. CDR1 is SEHNR, CDR2 FQNEAQ, per germline (reference sequence). CDR3 amino acids: CASSLEFGQNGYTF. The DNA for the CDR3 is TGTGCCAGCAGCTTAGAATTCGGGCAGAATGGCTACACCTTC.

The CDR3 coding sequence is TGTGCCAGCAGCTTATCCAGGGGGCGGGTTTCAGATACGCAGTATTTT. This gives the protein CASSLSRGRVSDTQYF. This chain links TRBV7-2 with TRBJ2-3, with TRBD1 matching 8 bases. Germline CDR1 is SGHTA and CDR2 is FQGNSA. The CDR3 is 16 residues long. V dropped 2 bases and J dropped 4; count of bases not matched to a gene: 8.

The chain joins TRBV19 to TRBJ2-7, with 10 nucleotides matching TRBD2. The germline V gene has CDR1 LNHDA and CDR2 SQIVND (reference sequence). The trim removed 3 bases at V and 3 bases at J, leaving 2 bases unmatched. This CDR3 is 14 amino acids long. CDR3 region: CASSILAGDYEQYF. CDR3 nucleotide sequence: TGTGCCAGTAGTATTCTAGCGGGGGACTACGAGCAGTACTTC.